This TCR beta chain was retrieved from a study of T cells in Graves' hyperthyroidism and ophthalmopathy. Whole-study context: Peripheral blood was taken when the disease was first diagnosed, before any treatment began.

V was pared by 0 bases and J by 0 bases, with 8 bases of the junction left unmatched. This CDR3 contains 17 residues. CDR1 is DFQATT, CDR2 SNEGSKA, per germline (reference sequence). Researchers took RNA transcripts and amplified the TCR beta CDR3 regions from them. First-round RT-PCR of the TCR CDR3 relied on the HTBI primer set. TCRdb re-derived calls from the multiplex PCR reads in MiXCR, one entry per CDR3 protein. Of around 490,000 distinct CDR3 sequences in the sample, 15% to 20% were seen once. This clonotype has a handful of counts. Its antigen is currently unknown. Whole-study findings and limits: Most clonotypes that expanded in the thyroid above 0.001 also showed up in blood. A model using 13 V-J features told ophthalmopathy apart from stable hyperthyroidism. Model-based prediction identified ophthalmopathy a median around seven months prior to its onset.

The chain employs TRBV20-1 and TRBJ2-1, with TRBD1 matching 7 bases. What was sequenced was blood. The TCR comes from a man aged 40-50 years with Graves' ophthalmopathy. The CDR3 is CSARDLQGMSSYNEQFF. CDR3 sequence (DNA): TGCAGTGCTAGAGACTTACAGGGGATGAGCTCCTACAATGAGCAGTTCTTC.